The 7 T cell receptor beta chains below come from one sample, sequenced in a study of identical twins. MiXCR, run by TCRdb on the 5' RACE reads, gives a single entry per CDR3 protein. The table records roughly 200,000 distinct CDR3 sequences, approximately 8.3% of them present only once. The same data also contributed to another study, on yellow fever vaccine responses in identical twins.

The sample comprised memory (CD45RO+) T cells sorted from blood. These receptors all come from a young woman in good health.

This clonotype has ten or more counts. The V and J genes are TRBV5-1 and TRBJ2-3, with D perhaps TRBD1 (6 bases). Germline CDR1 and CDR2: SGHRS and YFSETQ. This CDR3 spans 15 amino acids. Trimming pared 0 bases from V and 10 bases from J, leaving 18 bases between. The CDR3 region is CASSLELARGAPQYF. CDR3 in DNA: TGCGCCAGCAGCTTGGAGCTAGCCAGGGGAGCTCCGCAGTATTTT. Supplemented by reference TRBV5-1 and TRBJ2-3, the full variable domain reads KAGVTQTPRYLIKTRGQQVTLSCSPISGHRSVSWYQQTPGQGLQFLFEYFSETQRNKGNFPGRFSGRQFSNSRSEMNVSTLELGDSALYLCASSLELARGAPQYFGPGTRLTVL.

This sequence joins TRBV12-3 or TRBV12-4 and TRBJ1-4; weak D call: TRBD1 (5 bases). With 4 bases removed from V and 9 bases from J, the gap between germline ends came to 15 bases. This CDR3 spans 14 amino acids. This CDR3 is CASSSDGTPQKLFF. In DNA, the CDR3 is TGTGCCAGCAGTTCAGACGGGACCCCCCAAAAACTGTTTTTT.

A few counts support this clonotype. The V call is TRBV3-1, the J call TRBJ1-5; tentative D call: TRBD1 (5 bases). This CDR3 comprises 15 residues. The germline V and J ends were trimmed by 1 base and 3 bases, with 10 bases remaining between them. The germline CDR1 and CDR2 sequences are LGHDT and YNNKEL (reference sequence). The CDR3 spells CASSQGVGDNQPQHF. CDR3 in DNA: TGTGCCAGCAGCCAAGGTGTGGGGGACAATCAGCCCCAGCATTTT.

In this sample, this clonotype turned up many times. The gene calls are TRBV12-3 or TRBV12-4 and TRBJ1-5, with 9 bases aligning to TRBD1. The V and J ends lost 6 bases and 6 bases, in that order; junction bases with no gene match: 6. The CDR3 extends over 14 amino acids. The chain's CDR3 is CASRLQGAVQPQHF. DNA of the CDR3: TGTGCCAGCAGGTTACAGGGGGCTGTTCAGCCCCAGCATTTT.

The V and J genes are TRBV3-1 and TRBJ2-7; D call uncertain. This CDR3 spans 14 amino acids. Trimming took off 1 base at V and 4 bases at J, with 11 bases between the two ends. Germline V gene data show CDR1 as LGHDT and CDR2 as YNNKEL (reference sequence). The DNA of the CDR3 is TGTGCCAGCAGCCAAGGTCCCTCTAGATACGAGCAGTACTTC. Protein product: CASSQGPSRYEQYF.

The chain employs TRBV24-1 and TRBJ2-2, with TRBD1 matching 9 bases. Germline V gives CDR1 KGHDR, CDR2 SFDVKD. Unmatched junction bases numbered 9, after V lost 2 bases and J lost 6 bases. The length of the CDR3 is 17 residues. The CDR3 DNA reads as TGTGCCACCAGTGATTCACAGGGGGCGATTTTTTCCGGGGAGCTGTTTTTT. Translating gives CATSDSQGAIFSGELFF.

The rearrangement uses TRBV6-2 or TRBV6-3 and TRBJ2-7; D possibly corresponds to TRBD2 (5 bases). V lost 2 bases to trimming and J lost 2 bases, with 13 bases between them. Germline V gene sequence: CDR1 MNHEY, CDR2 SVGEGT. CDR3 length: 15 residues. The CDR3, as DNA: TGTGCCAGCAGTTACCTCGGGGTCCCCACCTACGAGCAGTACTTC. Its translation is CASSYLGVPTYEQYF.